A single sample gave rise to the 9 T cell receptor beta chains below, sequenced in a study of identical twins. TCRdb reanalysed the 5' RACE reads using MiXCR and keeps one entry per CDR3 protein. The profile shows about 890,000 distinct CDR3 sequences, about 12% of them singletons. These records were also assigned to another study, of yellow fever vaccine responses in identical twins.

Sample: PBMCs. The receptors here all came from a woman between 18 and 29 years old in good health.

This clonotype was detected a few times. This sequence joins TRBV18 and TRBJ2-7; possibly TRBD2 for D (5 bases). The germline V gene encodes CDR1 KGHSH and CDR2 LQKENI. This CDR3 is 13 amino acids long. The V and J ends lost 5 bases and 3 bases respectively, with 11 bases between them. Written as DNA, the CDR3 is TGTGCCAGCTCAGTAGACGGGAACTACGAGCAGTACTTC. Its translation: CASSVDGNYEQYF.

This clonotype was detected only a few times. The rearrangement links TRBV19 to TRBJ1-1; a weak D match, TRBD1 (5 bases). Germline V gene lookup returns CDR1 LNHDA and CDR2 SQIVND (reference sequence). V lost 4 bases and J 1 base, leaving 16 bases between the germline ends. The CDR3 runs to 16 residues. This CDR3 is CASSTPGDAGNTEAFF. Here the CDR3 DNA reads TGTGCCAGTAGTACCCCGGGGGATGCGGGGAACACTGAAGCTTTCTTT.

The chain employs TRBV6-1 and TRBJ2-7, with a possible D match to TRBD1 (6 bases). Trimming cost V 5 bases and J 6 bases, with 14 bases left between them. Germline lookup yields CDR1 MNHNS and CDR2 SASEGT. The length of the CDR3 is 13 residues. CDR3 DNA: TGTGCCAGCAGTACGGGACACTCACGCGAGCAGTACTTC. It translates to CASSTGHSREQYF.

In this sample, this clonotype turned up a few times. The J gene is TRBJ2-7, the V gene TRBV7-9, with 7 bases lining up with TRBD2. The junction had 9 bases not matched to a gene; V was cut back by 5 bases and J by 2 bases. Germline V lookup: CDR1 SEHNR, CDR2 FQNEAQ (reference sequence). The CDR3 totals 15 residues. The CDR3 spells CASSARSGTPYEQYF. The CDR3 coding sequence is TGTGCCAGCAGCGCTAGGAGCGGGACCCCCTACGAGCAGTACTTC.

The chain links TRBV29-1 to TRBJ2-3, with D hard to call. Germline CDR1 is SQVTM and CDR2 is ANQGSEA. The CDR3 loop spans 13 amino acids. V was cut by 6 bases and J by 5 bases, with 15 bases left in between. CDR3 amino acids: CSVPGLDQDTQYF. DNA of the CDR3: TGCAGCGTGCCGGGCTTAGACCAAGATACGCAGTATTTT.

The chain joins TRBV3-1 to TRBJ2-5; D possibly matches TRBD1 or TRBD2 (6 bases each). V lost 8 bases and J lost 4, with 11 bases in between. CDR3 length equals 12 residues. Per germline, CDR1 LGHDT and CDR2 YNNKEL (reference sequence). In DNA, the CDR3 is TGTGCCAGCGGGGGGCCAGGAGAGACCCAGTACTTC. The encoded protein is CASGGPGETQYF.

The CDR3 DNA reads as TGCGCCAGCAGCCAAGTGGGACTAGGAACAGATACGCAGTATTTT. Translated, it gives CASSQVGLGTDTQYF. The J gene is TRBJ2-3, the V gene TRBV4-1, with 8 bases aligning to TRBD2. Trimming removed 1 base from V and 3 bases from J; junction bases left unmatched: 3. CDR1 MGHRA and CDR2 YSYEKL come from the germline V gene. CDR3 length: 15 residues.

This clonotype was counted many times. The CDR3 DNA sequence: TGCAGCGTTGGCGCCGCGGGGTCCTACAATGAGCAGTTCTTC. This encodes CSVGAAGSYNEQFF. The rearrangement links TRBV29-1 to TRBJ2-1; possible D gene TRBD2, 6 bases. The germline V gene has CDR1 SQVTM and CDR2 ANQGSEA. Trimming took off 4 bases at V and 1 base at J, with 11 bases between the two ends. This CDR3 region has 14 residues.

V gene TRBV2 combines with J gene TRBJ1-2; D is uncertain. CDR3 length equals 13 residues. Germline V gives CDR1 SNHLY, CDR2 FYNNEI. Trimming left V 3 bases short and J 1 base short, with 6 bases between. The CDR3 region has the DNA TGTGCCAGCAGTGAGGCGGTTAACTATGGCTACACCTTC. This codes for CASSEAVNYGYTF.